The 13 T cell receptor beta chains below were found in one sample sequenced in a study of beta chain features in type 1 diabetes. Reverse transcribing all isolated RNA meant expressed TCRB transcripts were sequenced. The protocol was immunoSEQ multiplex PCR, while the TCRdb copy is restricted to in-frame clones and leaves out a portion. This sample has 310,000 or so clones; 8% occur once, and the top ten carry 0.44%. The specimen sequenced was central memory CD4+ T cells from blood. The receptor set was obtained from a woman between 18 and 30 years old in good health.

This clone has more than one count but fewer than ten. The chain is built from TRBV6-1 and TRBJ2-3; unclear D gene. Germline CDR1 MNHNS, CDR2 SASEGT. The CDR3 covers 12 residues. Trimming shortened V by 3 bases and J by 2 bases, and 3 bases separated the two germline ends. This chain's CDR3 is CASSDNTDTQYF. CDR3 nucleotide sequence: TGTGCCAGCAGTGACAACACAGATACGCAGTATTTT.

This clone was detected ten times or more. The chain has TRBV10-3 and TRBJ2-3; 8 nucleotides align to TRBD2. After removal of 10 bases from V and 2 bases from J, the junction contained 8 bases not matched to a gene. Per germline, CDR1 ENHRY and CDR2 SYGVKD. The CDR3 sequence is 14 residues long. CDR3 region: CATEGGRFTDTQYF. The CDR3 region has the DNA TGTGCCACCGAGGGCGGGAGGTTCACAGATACGCAGTATTTT.

This clone was observed a few times. The chain has TRBV4-3 and TRBJ1-2; no firm D call. The CDR3 length is 16 residues. Germline V CDR1 and CDR2: LGHNA, YSLEER. The ends were cut back, 0 bases at V and 11 bases at J, with 22 bases in the middle. CDR3 in DNA: TGCGCCAGCAGCCAAGACCGCTTTGGCAGGAAACGGATTTACACCTTC. It is translated as CASSQDRFGRKRIYTF.

The chain employs TRBV19 and TRBJ2-1; 15 bases match TRBD2. Trimming removed 5 bases from V and 3 bases from J; junction bases left unmatched: 8. Germline CDR1 LNHDA, CDR2 SQIVND (reference sequence). The CDR3 sequence is 18 residues long. CDR3: CASSPGLAGGRGYNEQFF. CDR3 DNA sequence: TGTGCCAGTAGTCCAGGACTAGCGGGAGGGCGGGGCTACAATGAGCAGTTCTTC. The variable domain in full, with the rest retrieved from reference TRBV19 and TRBJ2-1, is DGGITQSPKYLFRKEGQNVTLSCEQNLNHDAMYWYRQDPGQGLRLIYYSQIVNDFQKGDIAEGYSVSREKKESFPLTVTSAQKNPTAFYLCASSPGLAGGRGYNEQFFGPGTRLTVL.

This clone was observed a few times. This chain connects TRBV9 to TRBJ2-1; tentatively, D is TRBD2 (6 bases). The V end was cut by 3 bases, the J end by 5 bases, with 18 bases between. This CDR3 comprises 16 residues. Germline-derived CDR1 and CDR2 are SGDLS and YYNGEE. The CDR3 loop is CASSALAGRYNNEQFF. The CDR3 nucleotides read TGTGCCAGCAGCGCTCTCGCGGGACGATATAACAATGAGCAGTTCTTC.

The sample holds a few counts of this clone. This sequence joins TRBV5-1 and TRBJ1-2; a weak D match, TRBD1 (6 bases). The CDR3 has 13 residues. Per germline, CDR1 SGHRS and CDR2 YFSETQ. Trimming cost V 0 bases and J 6 bases, with 9 bases left between them. As DNA, the CDR3 is TGCGCCAGCAGCTTGGATACAGGGAATGGCTACACCTTC. It specifies CASSLDTGNGYTF.

The chain recombines TRBV28 with TRBJ2-7, with 7 bases matching TRBD2. Germline CDR1 and CDR2: MDHEN and SYDVKM. V lost 11 bases to trimming and J lost 3 bases; unmatched junction nucleotides: 10. The CDR3 is 13 amino acids. The CDR3 sequence: CASSGGGDYEQYF. In DNA, the CDR3 is TGTGCCTCGAGCGGCGGGGGAGACTACGAGCAGTACTTC.

This clone appeared a few times. This chain connects TRBV4-1 to TRBJ2-4, with D perhaps TRBD1 (5 bases). The CDR3 covers 14 residues. V lost 3 bases and J lost 15, with 21 bases in between. Germline V gene sequence: CDR1 MGHRA, CDR2 YSYEKL. The CDR3 DNA reads as TGCGCCAGCAGCCAGGCCGAGACCCCACAGGTGGGGTACTTC. It specifies CASSQAETPQVGYF.

The genes are TRBV7-2 and TRBJ2-7; perhaps TRBD2 as D (6 bases). The germline V and J ends were trimmed by 4 bases and 3 bases, with 13 bases remaining between them. This CDR3 has 14 amino acids. The germline CDR1 and CDR2 sequences are SGHTA and FQGNSA. The CDR3 is CASSSTRTGYEQYF. CDR3 bases: TGTGCCAGCAGCTCGACTAGAACGGGCTACGAGCAGTACTTC.

The rearrangement joins TRBV7-8 to TRBJ1-3; 10 bases fit TRBD1. The CDR3 totals 16 residues. Germline V CDR1 and CDR2: SGHVS, FQNEAQ. Losses at the gene ends were 1 base for V and 2 bases for J; bases not matched to a gene: 2. CDR3 region: CASSLGGTGAGNTIYF. The CDR3 DNA is TGTGCCAGCAGCTTAGGTGGGACAGGGGCTGGAAACACCATATATTTT.

This clone was counted a few times. The chain joins TRBV7-2 to TRBJ2-5, with 9 bases aligning to TRBD1. The CDR3 consists of 14 residues. Germline V gene data show CDR1 as SGHTA and CDR2 as FQGNSA. V was clipped by 5 bases and J by 4 bases; unmatched bases: 5. The CDR3 bases are TGTGCCAGCAGCCAACAGGGGGCGCGAGAGACCCAGTACTTC. Translation gives CASSQQGARETQYF.

This clone was seen a few times. J is TRBJ2-1 and V is TRBV9; a weak D match, TRBD2 (6 bases). V gave up 6 bases and J gave up 2 bases, with 12 bases separating them. The CDR3 runs 14 residues. CDR1 is SGDLS, CDR2 YYNGEE, per germline. CDR3 protein: CASTLASAYNEQFF. Written as DNA, the CDR3 is TGTGCCAGCACCCTAGCGAGCGCCTACAATGAGCAGTTCTTC.

A few counts support this clone. This sequence joins TRBV4-3 and TRBJ2-7, with D possibly being TRBD2 (6 bases). The CDR3 is made up of 16 amino acids. CDR1 and CDR2 from the germline V gene are LGHNA and YSLEER. V was pared by 0 bases and J by 3 bases, with 15 bases between. CDR3 DNA sequence: TGCGCCAGCAGCCAAGAGGCCGGAGGCGGGATCTACGAGCAGTACTTC. This translates into CASSQEAGGGIYEQYF.